Below are 14 T cell receptor beta chains sequenced from a single sample in a study of T cell changes during pregnancy in multiple sclerosis. Sequencing was performed with immunoSEQ multiplex PCR; in TCRdb, only in-frame clones are kept and a portion is missing. Of under 110,000 clones in the sample, 91% were seen once. The sequencing used peripheral blood, collected before pregnancy. These receptors were collected from a female donor with multiple sclerosis, enrolled in a pregnancy study.

The chain uses TRBV7-6 and TRBJ2-2, with D perhaps matching TRBD1 (5 bases). CDR3 size: 15 residues. The germline V gene encodes CDR1 SGHVS and CDR2 FNYEAQ. Trimming cost V 4 bases and J 0 bases, with 9 bases left between them. CDR3 bases: TGTGCCAGCAGCTATGACAGATCGAACACCGGGGAGCTGTTTTTT. It encodes CASSYDRSNTGELFF.

The V and J genes are TRBV18 and TRBJ2-1; perhaps TRBD1 as D (6 bases). The V gene's germline CDR1 is KGHSH and CDR2 LQKENI. This CDR3 spans 15 amino acids. With 3 bases removed from V and 6 bases from J, the gap between germline ends came to 15 bases. CDR3 loop: CASSPTTGLGNEQFF. In DNA, the CDR3 is TGTGCCAGCTCACCCACGACAGGTTTGGGCAATGAGCAGTTCTTC. The full variable domain, its missing parts supplied by reference TRBV18 and TRBJ2-1, is NAGVMQNPRHLVRRRGQEARLRCSPMKGHSHVYWYRQLPEEGLKFMVYLQKENIIDESGMPKERFSAEFPKEGPSILRIQQVVRGDSAAYFCASSPTTGLGNEQFFGPGTRLTVL.

The J gene is TRBJ1-1, the V gene TRBV7-8; TRBD1 might be the D (5 bases). The CDR3 runs to 14 residues. Trimming pared 5 bases from V and 8 bases from J, leaving 18 bases between. Looked up from germline, CDR1 is SGHVS and CDR2 is FQNEAQ. The CDR3 DNA reads as TGTGCCAGCAGCACAAGTCCGGGGGGGGAGGAAGCTTTCTTT. It codes for CASSTSPGGEEAFF.

This chain joins TRBV5-5 and TRBJ2-5, with D possibly matching TRBD1 (6 bases). This CDR3 spans 14 amino acids. The ends were cut back, 1 base at V and 4 bases at J, with 11 bases in the middle. CDR1 SGHKS and CDR2 YYEKEE come from the germline V gene (reference sequence). Here the CDR3 reads CASSLQGMGETQYF. The CDR3, as DNA: TGTGCCAGCAGCTTGCAGGGGATGGGAGAGACCCAGTACTTC.

The V gene is TRBV2, the J gene TRBJ2-3; weak D call: TRBD2 (5 bases). V dropped 4 bases and J dropped 1 base, with 18 bases sitting between them. Germline lookup yields CDR1 SNHLY and CDR2 FYNNEI. The CDR3 covers 17 residues. The CDR3 reads CASSVSPTSPGTDTQYF. The DNA of the CDR3 is TGTGCCAGCAGTGTCTCTCCAACTAGTCCAGGCACAGATACGCAGTATTTT.

This sequence joins TRBV7-3 and TRBJ2-1; D not certain. The CDR3 extends over 15 amino acids. Germline CDR1 is SGHTA and CDR2 is FQGTGA. V dropped 5 bases and J dropped 1 base, with 12 bases sitting between them. The CDR3 DNA follows: TGTGCCAGCAGCCATGACTCATCGTCCTACAATGAGCAGTTCTTC. It translates to CASSHDSSSYNEQFF.

The V call is TRBV4-1, the J call TRBJ2-3; 16 bases line up with TRBD2. The germline gives CDR1 MGHRA, CDR2 YSYEKL. The V segment lost 3 bases and the J segment 0 bases; nucleotides outside the gene matches: 6. CDR3 length: 19 residues. The CDR3 DNA follows: TGCGCCAGCAGCCATAGGGGACTAGCGGGGGGGCGGAGCACAGATACGCAGTATTTT. Amino acids: CASSHRGLAGGRSTDTQYF.

The chain combines TRBV2 with TRBJ1-4; 7 bases fit TRBD1. V was clipped by 7 bases and J by 5 bases; unmatched bases: 7. The CDR3 is 14 amino acids. From germline, CDR1 is SNHLY and CDR2 FYNNEI. The CDR3 DNA reads as TGTGCCAGCATTTTGACAGGGTACAATGAAAAACTGTTTTTT. Translating it yields CASILTGYNEKLFF.

The gene calls are TRBV27 and TRBJ2-5; 8 nucleotides align to TRBD1. Germline CDR1 reads MNHEY; CDR2 reads SMNVEV (reference sequence). The ends lost 2 bases at V and 2 bases at J; junction bases unmatched: 7. This CDR3 has 16 amino acids. The CDR3 sequence is CASSLRGQVNQETQYF. In nucleotides, the CDR3 is TGTGCCAGCAGTTTAAGGGGACAGGTGAATCAAGAGACCCAGTACTTC.

V gene TRBV6-5 combines with J gene TRBJ1-2; no definite D call. Deletions cut 1 base from V and 0 bases from J, with 9 bases between. Germline CDR1 MNHEY, CDR2 SVGAGI. The CDR3 runs 15 residues. In nucleotides, the CDR3 is TGTGCCAGCAGTTACTTAGACACTGCTAACTATGGCTACACCTTC. Translation: CASSYLDTANYGYTF.

Here the CDR3 reads CASSIGTNSNQPQHF. CDR3 DNA sequence: TGTGCCAGTAGTATAGGGACAAATAGCAATCAGCCCCAGCATTTT. The J gene is TRBJ1-5, the V gene TRBV19; possibly TRBD1 for D (5 bases). The germline CDR1 and CDR2 sequences are LNHDA and SQIVND (reference sequence). The V end lost 1 base, the J end lost 0 bases, and 7 bases lay between the germline ends. The CDR3 has 15 residues. Combining the CDR3 with reference TRBV19 and TRBJ1-5 gives the whole variable domain DGGITQSPKYLFRKEGQNVTLSCEQNLNHDAMYWYRQDPGQGLRLIYYSQIVNDFQKGDIAEGYSVSREKKESFPLTVTSAQKNPTAFYLCASSIGTNSNQPQHFGDGTRLSIL.

The V call is TRBV2, the J call TRBJ2-1; TRBD2 matches 7 bases. The CDR3 is 16 residues long. The V gene end was trimmed by 6 bases and the J gene end by 2 bases; junction bases not matched to a gene: 10. CDR1 is SNHLY, CDR2 FYNNEI, per germline. CDR3 DNA sequence: TGTGCCAGCAGGGGGGATAGGACTAGAACCTACAATGAGCAGTTCTTC. This translates into CASRGDRTRTYNEQFF.

The chain carries TRBV4-2 and TRBJ2-1; D call uncertain. Germline assignment: CDR1 LGHNA and CDR2 YNFKEQ. The germline V and J ends were trimmed by 0 bases and 4 bases, with 7 bases remaining between them. The CDR3 has 14 residues. The CDR3 coding sequence is TGTGCCAGCAGCCAAGACGAGCTTTACAATGAGCAGTTCTTC. Its translation: CASSQDELYNEQFF.

In its sample, this clone was seen once. The chain recombines TRBV10-3 with TRBJ1-5, with D unresolved. This CDR3 contains 14 residues. Germline assignment: CDR1 ENHRY and CDR2 SYGVKD. V gave up 3 bases and J gave up 0 bases, with 6 bases separating them. The CDR3 sequence is CAISETGSNQPQHF. CDR3 in DNA: TGTGCCATCAGTGAAACGGGTAGCAATCAGCCCCAGCATTTT.